What follows are 19 T cell receptor beta chains derived from one specimen sequenced in a study of T-cell reconstitution after alpha-beta-depleted transplantation in children. This sample's TCRbeta library carried unique molecular identifier barcodes. TCRdb used MiXCR to reprocess the PCR reads, holding one entry per CDR3 protein. The sample lists about 300,000 distinct CDR3 sequences, roughly 9.1% occurring once. The material sequenced was PBMCs, taken before TCRalphabeta/CD19-depleted stem cell transplant. Receptor source: a boy younger than two with acute myeloid leukemia, due to receive a stem cell transplant.

The table lists this clonotype with many counts. The V call is TRBV29-1, the J call TRBJ2-6; D ambiguous. V was pared by 7 bases and J by 0 bases, with 13 bases between. Germline V CDR1 and CDR2: SQVTM, ANQGSEA. The CDR3 length is 15 residues. As DNA, the CDR3 is TGCAGCGCCGAGGAGAGGATCTCTGGGGCCAACGTCCTGACTTTC. It yields the protein CSAEERISGANVLTF.

The chain links TRBV7-3 to TRBJ2-3; 10 bases fit TRBD1. The CDR3 consists of 16 residues. Germline values: CDR1 SGHTA, CDR2 FQGTGA. The V segment lost 2 bases and the J segment 4 bases; nucleotides outside the gene matches: 6. The CDR3 here is CASSLWGGQGPDTQYF. CDR3 bases: TGTGCCAGCAGCTTATGGGGGGGACAGGGGCCAGATACGCAGTATTTT.

This clonotype has at least ten counts. Here the CDR3 reads CASSLTGTLNSPLHF. The DNA of the CDR3 is TGTGCCAGCAGTTTGACTGGGACACTTAATTCACCCCTCCACTTT. The chain has TRBV28 and TRBJ1-6; D may be TRBD1 (6 bases). Trimming left V 3 bases short and J 6 bases short, with 12 bases between. Germline values: CDR1 MDHEN, CDR2 SYDVKM. CDR3 size: 15 residues.

Turning to this clonotype: This may come from a read error, since a much larger clone is one base off. J is TRBJ2-7 and V is TRBV20-1; perhaps TRBD1 as D (5 bases). Trimming removed 5 bases at V and 2 bases at J, with 16 bases between. The CDR3 totals 14 residues. Per germline, CDR1 DFQATT and CDR2 SNEGSKA (reference sequence). The DNA for the CDR3 is TGCAGTGCTCCTCGACAGAGAATCACCTACGAGCAGTACTTC. Its protein is CSAPRQRITYEQYF.

This clonotype was observed many times. The chain joins TRBV13 to TRBJ2-1; 8 bases line up with TRBD2. Germline V gene sequence: CDR1 PRHDT, CDR2 FYEKMQ (reference sequence). V trimming: 0 bases; J trimming: 4 bases; junction bases outside the gene matches: 5. CDR3 size: 16 residues. CDR3 sequence (DNA): TGTGCCAGCAGCTTAGGCAGCAGCGGGGGTTACAATGAGCAGTTCTTC. This gives the protein CASSLGSSGGYNEQFF.

As regards this clonotype: A read error may produce the germline difference seen at one junction end. The chain joins TRBV4-2 to TRBJ2-1; D is possibly TRBD2 (6 bases). The germline gives CDR1 LGHNA, CDR2 YNFKEQ. The CDR3 totals 15 residues. CDR3 DNA: TGTGCCAGCAGTCAAGTGACTAGTCTCGTGAGTGAGCAGTTCTTC. Translated: CASSQVTSLVSEQFF.

Note on this clonotype: This clone may be a read error of a much larger clone one base away. This chain connects TRBV28 to TRBJ1-2; D unresolved. CDR1 and CDR2 (germline): MDHEN, SYDVKM. With 6 bases removed from V and 1 base from J, the gap between germline ends came to 12 bases. CDR3 size: 14 residues. Written as DNA, the CDR3 is TGTGCCAGCAGCCCCTGGGCGTGTAACTATGGCTACACCTTC. Protein product: CASSPWACNYGYTF.

Notes on this clonotype: This may be a read error: a much more frequent sequence differs by one nucleotide. This chain connects TRBV4-1 to TRBJ2-1; D remains ambiguous. CDR3 size: 12 residues. Per the germline V gene, CDR1 is MGHRA and CDR2 is YSYEKL. The CDR3 DNA is TGCGCCAGCAGCCAAGTGATCAATGCGCAGTTCTTC. It is translated as CASSQVINAQFF.

This sequence joins TRBV5-6 and TRBJ1-1; 7 bases fit TRBD1. The junction had 12 bases not matched to a gene; V was cut back by 5 bases and J by 11 bases. The CDR3 is 13 residues long. Germline CDR1 SGHDT, CDR2 YYEEEE. The CDR3: CASSFGTASEAFF. As DNA, the CDR3 is TGTGCCAGCAGTTTTGGGACAGCCTCCGAGGCTTTCTTT.

This clonotype was found a few times. The chain couples TRBV5-6 to TRBJ1-5; the D gene is possibly TRBD1 (6 bases). Trimming pared 3 bases from V and 0 bases from J, leaving 10 bases between. There are 15 residues in the CDR3. The germline gives CDR1 SGHDT, CDR2 YYEEEE. In DNA form, the CDR3 reads TGTGCCAGCAGCTCCCGACAGGTTAGCAATCAGCCCCAGCATTTT. Translation gives CASSSRQVSNQPQHF.

In the case of this clonotype: A much larger clone is a single base away; this may be a read error. The chain links TRBV3-1 to TRBJ2-2; D call uncertain. Germline V gives CDR1 LGHDT, CDR2 YNNKEL (reference sequence). The ends were cut back, 0 bases at V and 7 bases at J, with 9 bases in the middle. The CDR3 length is 14 residues. CDR3 protein: CASSQDVKVGELFF. The CDR3 region has the DNA TGTGCCAGCAGCCAAGACGTCAAGGTCGGGGAGCTGTTTTTT.

This clonotype was detected many times. The gene calls are TRBV5-1 and TRBJ2-5, with D possibly TRBD1 on 5 matching bases. The germline CDR1 and CDR2 sequences are SGHRS and YFSETQ. Trimming shortened V by 7 bases and J by 0 bases, and 7 bases separated the two germline ends. The CDR3 contains 12 residues. The CDR3 DNA sequence: TGCGCCAGCGGCAGGGACCAAGAGACCCAGTACTTC. This codes for CASGRDQETQYF.

This clonotype showed up just a few times. The J gene is TRBJ2-5, the V gene TRBV28; TRBD1 or TRBD2 may be the D gene (5 bases each). The germline V gene has CDR1 MDHEN and CDR2 SYDVKM. The CDR3 totals 15 residues. The V end was cut by 7 bases, the J end by 5 bases, with 20 bases between. In DNA form, the CDR3 reads TGTGCCAGCAAACCCCGGGACCTCCGAGCGGAGACCCAGTACTTC. The encoded protein is CASKPRDLRAETQYF.

This clonotype came up many times. V gene TRBV10-3 combines with J gene TRBJ2-7, with D possibly being TRBD1 (6 bases). Trimming removed 10 bases at V and 1 base at J, with 17 bases between. This CDR3 is 14 amino acids long. Germline-derived CDR1 and CDR2 are ENHRY and SYGVKD. The CDR3 loop reads CATGWTVISYEQYF. DNA for the CDR3: TGTGCCACCGGGTGGACAGTCATATCCTACGAGCAGTACTTC.

This clonotype came up many times. This chain connects TRBV4-3 to TRBJ2-3; 7 bases are a match to TRBD2. The ends lost 1 base at V and 4 bases at J; junction bases unmatched: 5. Looked up from germline, CDR1 is LGHNA and CDR2 is YSLEER. The CDR3 consists of 15 residues. CDR3: CASSQASGMADTQYF. As DNA, the CDR3 is TGCGCCAGCAGCCAAGCGAGCGGGATGGCAGATACGCAGTATTTT.

This clonotype came up many times. The V and J genes are TRBV5-1 and TRBJ2-7; weak D call: TRBD1 (5 bases). The germline V gene has CDR1 SGHRS and CDR2 YFSETQ. CDR3 length: 15 amino acids. Trimming took 4 bases from V and 3 from J, leaving 17 bases between them. The CDR3: CASSLLPQGYYEQYF. CDR3 nucleotides: TGCGCCAGCAGCCTCCTACCTCAGGGATACTACGAGCAGTACTTC.

This clonotype was counted many times. The V gene is TRBV19, the J gene TRBJ2-3, with D possibly called TRBD1 or TRBD2 (5 bases each). CDR3 length equals 16 residues. In germline, CDR1 is LNHDA, CDR2 SQIVND (reference sequence). The V gene lost 1 base and the J gene lost 2 bases, with 13 bases spanning the gap. The CDR3 nucleotides read TGTGCCAGTAGTATAGGGGGGAGACTCTTCACAGATACGCAGTATTTT. Encoded protein: CASSIGGRLFTDTQYF.

This clonotype was picked up a small number of times. CDR3 region: CASGRTPTGTGYNQPQHF. The CDR3 region has the DNA TGTGCTAGTGGCCGTACCCCAACCGGGACAGGGTACAATCAGCCCCAGCATTTT. The chain has TRBV12-5 and TRBJ1-5; 9 bases agree with TRBD1. Losses at the gene ends were 6 bases for V and 3 bases for J; bases not matched to a gene: 15. CDR3 length: 18 residues. Germline V gene lookup returns CDR1 LGHNT and CDR2 FRNRAP.

In this sample, this clonotype turned up many times. The chain combines TRBV7-3 with TRBJ2-1, with a tentative D call TRBD2 (6 bases). Germline loops: CDR1 SGHTA, CDR2 FQGTGA. The CDR3 runs to 16 residues. V lost 5 bases, J lost 0 bases, and 14 bases lay in between. The CDR3 loop reads CASSPVAASSYNEQFF. The DNA of the CDR3 is TGTGCCAGCAGCCCAGTAGCGGCAAGCTCCTACAATGAGCAGTTCTTC.